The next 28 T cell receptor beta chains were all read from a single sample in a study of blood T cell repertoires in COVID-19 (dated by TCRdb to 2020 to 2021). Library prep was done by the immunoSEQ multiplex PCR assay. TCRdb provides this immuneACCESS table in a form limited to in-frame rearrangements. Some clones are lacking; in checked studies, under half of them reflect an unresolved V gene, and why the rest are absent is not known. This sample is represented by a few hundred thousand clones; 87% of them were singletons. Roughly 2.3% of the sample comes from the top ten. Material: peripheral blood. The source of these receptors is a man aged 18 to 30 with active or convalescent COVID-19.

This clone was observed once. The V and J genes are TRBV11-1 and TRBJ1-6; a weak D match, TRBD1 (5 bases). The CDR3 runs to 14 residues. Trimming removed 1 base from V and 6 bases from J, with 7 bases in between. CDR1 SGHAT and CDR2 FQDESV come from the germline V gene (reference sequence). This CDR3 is CASSLGQSNSPLHF. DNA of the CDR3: TGTGCCAGCAGCTTAGGACAGAGTAATTCACCCCTCCACTTT.

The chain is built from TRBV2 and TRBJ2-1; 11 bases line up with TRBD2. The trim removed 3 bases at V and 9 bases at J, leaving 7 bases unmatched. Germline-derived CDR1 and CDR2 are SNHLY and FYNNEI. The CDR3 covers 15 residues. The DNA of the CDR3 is TGTGCCAGCAGTGAGGGGATAGCGGGAGGGTTTGAGCAGTTCTTC. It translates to CASSEGIAGGFEQFF. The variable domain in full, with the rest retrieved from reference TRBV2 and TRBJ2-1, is EPEVTQTPSHQVTQMGQEVILRCVPISNHLYFYWYRQILGQKVEFLVSFYNNEISEKSEIFDDQFSVERPDGSNFTLKIRSTKLEDSAMYFCASSEGIAGGFEQFFGPGTRLTVL.

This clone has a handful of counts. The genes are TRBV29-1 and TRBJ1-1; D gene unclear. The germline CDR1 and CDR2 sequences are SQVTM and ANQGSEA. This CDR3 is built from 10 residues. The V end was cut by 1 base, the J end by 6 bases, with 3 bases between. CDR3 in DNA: TGCAGCGTTGAAGGGCCTGAAGCTTTCTTT. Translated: CSVEGPEAFF.

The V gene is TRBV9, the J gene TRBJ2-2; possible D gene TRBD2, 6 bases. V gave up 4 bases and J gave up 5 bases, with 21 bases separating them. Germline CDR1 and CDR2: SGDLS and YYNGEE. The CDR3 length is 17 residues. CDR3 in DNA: TGTGCCAGCAGCCAACTACCCTCCGGAGGAGGGACCGGGGAGCTGTTTTTT. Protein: CASSQLPSGGGTGELFF.

The CDR3 spells CASSLLAQTDTQYF. The CDR3 DNA reads TGCGCCAGCAGCCTACTAGCGCAAACAGATACGCAGTATTTT. J is TRBJ2-3 and V is TRBV4-3, with 7 bases identical to TRBD2. The CDR3 runs to 14 residues. Germline CDR1 and CDR2: LGHNA and YSLEER. With 4 bases clipped from V and 3 bases from J, the junction kept 4 bases outside the gene matches.

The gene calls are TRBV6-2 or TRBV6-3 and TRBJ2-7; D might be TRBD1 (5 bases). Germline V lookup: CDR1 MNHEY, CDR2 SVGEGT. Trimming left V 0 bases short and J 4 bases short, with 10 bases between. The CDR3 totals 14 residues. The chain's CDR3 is CASSYSGRRYEQYF. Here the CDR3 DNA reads TGTGCCAGCAGTTACTCGGGGCGGAGATACGAGCAGTACTTC.

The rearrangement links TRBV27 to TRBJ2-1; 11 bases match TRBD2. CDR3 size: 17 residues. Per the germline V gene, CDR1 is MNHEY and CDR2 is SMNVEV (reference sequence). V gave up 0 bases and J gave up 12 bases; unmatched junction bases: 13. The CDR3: CASSLSGSTSGIMGQFF. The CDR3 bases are TGTGCCAGCAGTTTATCGGGGTCGACTAGCGGGATCATGGGGCAGTTCTTC.

The CDR3 loop is CASSIWGRGETQYF. The CDR3 DNA reads TGTGCCAGTAGTATATGGGGCAGAGGAGAGACCCAGTACTTC. The rearrangement uses TRBV19 and TRBJ2-5; possibly TRBD1 for D (5 bases). This CDR3 is built from 14 residues. With 2 bases removed from V and 4 bases from J, the gap between germline ends came to 11 bases. Per the germline V gene, CDR1 is LNHDA and CDR2 is SQIVND (reference sequence).

The chain's CDR3 is CASSQATGSGVYTGELFF. The CDR3 bases are TGCGCCAGCAGCCAAGCAACGGGCTCGGGGGTTTACACCGGGGAGCTGTTTTTT. The rearrangement links TRBV4-1 to TRBJ2-2, with D possibly matching TRBD2 (6 bases). Trimming cost V 1 base and J 3 bases, with 18 bases left between them. CDR1 is MGHRA, CDR2 YSYEKL, per germline. The CDR3 is made up of 18 amino acids.

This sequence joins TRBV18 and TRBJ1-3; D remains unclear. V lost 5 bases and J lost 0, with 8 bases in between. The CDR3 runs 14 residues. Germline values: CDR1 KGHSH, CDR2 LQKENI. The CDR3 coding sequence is TGTGCCAGCTCAGATCTAGACTCTGGAAACACCATATATTTT. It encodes CASSDLDSGNTIYF.

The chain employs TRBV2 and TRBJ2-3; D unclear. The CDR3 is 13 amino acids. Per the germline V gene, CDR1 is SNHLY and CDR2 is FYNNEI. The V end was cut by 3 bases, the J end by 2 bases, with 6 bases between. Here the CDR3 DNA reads TGTGCCAGCAGTGACACGGTCACAGATACGCAGTATTTT. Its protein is CASSDTVTDTQYF.

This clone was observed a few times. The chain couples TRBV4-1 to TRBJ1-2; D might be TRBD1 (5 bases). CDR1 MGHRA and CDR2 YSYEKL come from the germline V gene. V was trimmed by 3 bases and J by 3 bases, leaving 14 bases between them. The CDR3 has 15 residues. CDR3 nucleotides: TGCGCCAGCAGCCAGATGACAGCTACCCACTATGGCTACACCTTC. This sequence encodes CASSQMTATHYGYTF.

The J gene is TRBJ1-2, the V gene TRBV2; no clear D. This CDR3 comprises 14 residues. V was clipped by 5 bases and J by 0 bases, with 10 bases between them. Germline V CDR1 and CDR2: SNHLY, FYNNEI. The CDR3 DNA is TGTGCCAGCAGTAGAGGGCAGACTAACTATGGCTACACCTTC. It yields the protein CASSRGQTNYGYTF.

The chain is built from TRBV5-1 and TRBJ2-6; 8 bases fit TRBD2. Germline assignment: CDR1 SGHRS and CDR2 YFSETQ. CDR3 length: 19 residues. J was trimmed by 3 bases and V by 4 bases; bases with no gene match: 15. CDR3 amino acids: CASSTAGGSLPSGANVLTF. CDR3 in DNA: TGCGCCAGCAGCACGGCGGGGGGCTCCCTACCGAGTGGGGCCAACGTCCTGACTTTC.

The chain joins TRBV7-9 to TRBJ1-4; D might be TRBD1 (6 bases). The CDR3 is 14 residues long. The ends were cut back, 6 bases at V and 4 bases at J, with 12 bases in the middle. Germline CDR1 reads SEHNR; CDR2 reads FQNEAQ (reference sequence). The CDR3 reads CASSIGTINEKLFF. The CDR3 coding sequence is TGTGCCAGCAGTATCGGGACAATTAATGAAAAACTGTTTTTT.

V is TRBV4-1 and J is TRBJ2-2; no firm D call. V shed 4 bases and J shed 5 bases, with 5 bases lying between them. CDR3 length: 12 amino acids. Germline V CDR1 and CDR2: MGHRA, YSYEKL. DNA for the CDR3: TGCGCCAGCAGCCTTATGACCGGGGAGCTGTTTTTT. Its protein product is CASSLMTGELFF.

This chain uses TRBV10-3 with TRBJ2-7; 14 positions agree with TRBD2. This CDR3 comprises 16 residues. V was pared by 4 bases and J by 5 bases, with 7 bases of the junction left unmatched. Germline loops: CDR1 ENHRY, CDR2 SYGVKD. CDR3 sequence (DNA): TGTGCCATCAGTGTCGGGACTAGCGGGAGTATACACGAGCAGTACTTC. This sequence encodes CAISVGTSGSIHEQYF.

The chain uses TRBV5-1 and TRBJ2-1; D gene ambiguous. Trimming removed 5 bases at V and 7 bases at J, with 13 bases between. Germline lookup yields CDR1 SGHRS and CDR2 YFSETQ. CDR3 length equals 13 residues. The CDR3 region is CASRQERMNEQFF. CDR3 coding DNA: TGCGCCAGCAGGCAGGAACGGATGAATGAGCAGTTCTTC.

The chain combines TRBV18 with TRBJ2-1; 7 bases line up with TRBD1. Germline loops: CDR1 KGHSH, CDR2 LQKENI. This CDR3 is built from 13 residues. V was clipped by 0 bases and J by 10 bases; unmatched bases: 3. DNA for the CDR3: TGTGCCAGCTCACCACCAGGGGGCGGGGAGCAGTTCTTC. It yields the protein CASSPPGGGEQFF.

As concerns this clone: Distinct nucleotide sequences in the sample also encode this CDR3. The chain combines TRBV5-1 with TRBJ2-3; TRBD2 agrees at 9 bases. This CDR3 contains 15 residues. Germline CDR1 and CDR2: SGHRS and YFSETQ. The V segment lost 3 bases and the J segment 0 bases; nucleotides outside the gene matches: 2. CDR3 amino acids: CASSSLAGSTDTQYF. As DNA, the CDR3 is TGCGCCAGCAGCTCCCTAGCGGGGAGCACAGATACGCAGTATTTT.

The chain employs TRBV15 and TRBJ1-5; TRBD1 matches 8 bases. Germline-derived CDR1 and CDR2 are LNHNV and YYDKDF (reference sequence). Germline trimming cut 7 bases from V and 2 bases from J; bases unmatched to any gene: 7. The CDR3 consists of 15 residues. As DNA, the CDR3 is TGTGCCACCAAGCAGGGGGCCGACGGCAATCAGCCCCAGCATTTT. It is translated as CATKQGADGNQPQHF.

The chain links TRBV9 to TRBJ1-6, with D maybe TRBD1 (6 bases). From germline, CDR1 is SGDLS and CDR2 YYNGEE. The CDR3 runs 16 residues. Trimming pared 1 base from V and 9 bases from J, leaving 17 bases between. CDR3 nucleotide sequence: TGTGCCAGCAGCGTATACAGGGACGCTACCGGTTCACCCCTCCACTTT. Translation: CASSVYRDATGSPLHF.

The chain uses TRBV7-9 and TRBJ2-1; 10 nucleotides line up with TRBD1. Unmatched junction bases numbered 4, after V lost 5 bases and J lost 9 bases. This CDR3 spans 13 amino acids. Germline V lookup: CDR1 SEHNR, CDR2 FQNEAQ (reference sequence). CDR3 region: CASSPTGGGEQFF. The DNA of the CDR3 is TGTGCCAGCAGCCCGACAGGGGGCGGTGAGCAGTTCTTC.

CDR3 in amino acids: CASGRLNYGYTF. The DNA of the CDR3 is TGTGCCAGCGGCAGACTAAACTATGGCTACACCTTC. V and J are TRBV7-9 and TRBJ1-2; D not resolved. Per germline, CDR1 SEHNR and CDR2 FQNEAQ (reference sequence). The CDR3 is made up of 12 amino acids. The V end lost 8 bases, the J end lost 2 bases, and 9 bases lay between the germline ends.

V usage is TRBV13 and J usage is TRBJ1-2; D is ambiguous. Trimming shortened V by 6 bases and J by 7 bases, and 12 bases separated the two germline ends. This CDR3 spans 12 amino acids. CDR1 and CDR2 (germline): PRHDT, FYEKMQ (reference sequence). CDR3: CASRRSGVGYTF. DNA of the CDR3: TGTGCCAGCAGGCGGTCGGGAGTTGGCTACACCTTC.

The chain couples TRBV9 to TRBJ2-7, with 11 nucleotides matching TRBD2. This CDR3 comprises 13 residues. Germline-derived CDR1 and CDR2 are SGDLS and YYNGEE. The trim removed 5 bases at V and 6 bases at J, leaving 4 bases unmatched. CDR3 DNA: TGTGCCAGCAGTAGCGGGGGGGCCGGCGAGCAGTACTTC. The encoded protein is CASSSGGAGEQYF.

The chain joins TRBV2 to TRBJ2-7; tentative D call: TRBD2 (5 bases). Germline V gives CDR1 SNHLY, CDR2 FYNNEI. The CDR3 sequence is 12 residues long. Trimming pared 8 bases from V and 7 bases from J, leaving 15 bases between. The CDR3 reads CASAVNGEEQYF. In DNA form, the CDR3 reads TGTGCCAGCGCCGTTAATGGGGAGGAGCAGTACTTC.

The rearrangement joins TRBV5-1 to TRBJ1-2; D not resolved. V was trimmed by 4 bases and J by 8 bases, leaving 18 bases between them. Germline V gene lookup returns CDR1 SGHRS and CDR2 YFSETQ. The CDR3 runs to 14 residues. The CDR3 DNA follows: TGCGCCAGCAGCCCCCAAGGGAGTGGGTCGGGCTACACCTTC. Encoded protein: CASSPQGSGSGYTF.